The 30 T cell receptor beta chains reported below all come from one sample, sequenced in a study of blood T cell repertoires in COVID-19. Libraries were prepared by immunoSEQ multiplex PCR; TCRdb keeps only in-frame clonotypes and omits some of them. The data contain about 110,000 clones, around 83% of them singletons. Sequencing input: peripheral blood. The receptors derive from a man aged 35 to 55 with acute or convalescent COVID-19.

J is TRBJ2-7 and V is TRBV7-2; TRBD2 matches 10 bases. The CDR3 length is 15 residues. Trimming removed 3 bases from V and 0 bases from J; junction bases left unmatched: 2. From germline, CDR1 is SGHTA and CDR2 FQGNSA. The DNA of the CDR3 is TGTGCCAGCAGCTTTAGCGGGAGGAGCTCCTACGAGCAGTACTTC. Protein: CASSFSGRSSYEQYF.

CDR3 nucleotides: TGTGCCAGCAGTGGCCTAGCGGGGGCAAACACCGGGGAGCTGTTTTTT. Protein sequence: CASSGLAGANTGELFF. V is TRBV2 and J is TRBJ2-2, with 10 nucleotides matching TRBD2. Germline V gives CDR1 SNHLY, CDR2 FYNNEI. There are 16 residues in the CDR3. The trim removed 4 bases at V and 2 bases at J, leaving 4 bases unmatched.

V usage is TRBV4-1 and J usage is TRBJ2-1; the match to TRBD2 covers 13 bases. This CDR3 has 16 residues. Trimming took 1 base from V and 6 from J; bases not matched to a gene: 3. From germline, CDR1 is MGHRA and CDR2 YSYEKL. The CDR3 spells CASSQGTSGRVNEQFF. In DNA, the CDR3 is TGCGCCAGCAGCCAAGGGACTAGCGGGAGAGTCAATGAGCAGTTCTTC.

This clone was counted a single time. The gene calls are TRBV7-2 and TRBJ1-6; D is perhaps TRBD1 (5 bases). Germline V lookup: CDR1 SGHTA, CDR2 FQGNSA. V was clipped by 5 bases and J by 7 bases, with 18 bases between them. CDR3 length: 16 residues. The CDR3 region has the DNA TGTGCCAGCAGCCCCGGTCCCCAGGGTGGAAATTCACCCCTCCACTTT. Translation: CASSPGPQGGNSPLHF.

The chain couples TRBV7-2 to TRBJ2-5, with 7 bases lining up with TRBD2. The CDR3 runs 16 residues. V lost 3 bases, J lost 1 base, and 8 bases stayed unmatched. Germline V gives CDR1 SGHTA, CDR2 FQGNSA. As DNA, the CDR3 is TGTGCCAGCAGCTTGCGGACTAGTCCTCCCCAAGAGACCCAGTACTTC. Protein product: CASSLRTSPPQETQYF.

This rearrangement joins TRBV6-1 to TRBJ1-1, with unresolved D. Per germline, CDR1 MNHNS and CDR2 SASEGT. Trimming took 0 bases from V and 7 from J, leaving 15 bases between them. The CDR3 is made up of 15 amino acids. This chain's CDR3 is CASSEASRVRGEAFF. CDR3 coding DNA: TGTGCCAGCAGTGAAGCGTCGCGGGTCCGGGGTGAAGCTTTCTTT.

The V and J genes are TRBV4-3 and TRBJ1-5; a possible D gene is TRBD1 (5 bases). The length of the CDR3 is 16 residues. V dropped 4 bases and J dropped 2 bases, with 15 bases sitting between them. Germline CDR1 reads LGHNA; CDR2 reads YSLEER. The CDR3: CASSLQVSGGNQPQHF. Written as DNA, the CDR3 is TGCGCCAGCAGCCTTCAGGTTTCGGGGGGCAATCAGCCCCAGCATTTT.

The V gene is TRBV21-1, the J gene TRBJ2-7; the table's D call, TRBD2, has no DNA check behind it. TRBV21-1 counts as a pseudogene. The CDR3 is 13 residues long. The CDR3, as DNA: TGTGGGGGGGTAGCGGGAGTCTCCTACGAGCAGTACTTC. Protein product: CGGVAGVSYEQYF.

This chain joins TRBV12-3 or TRBV12-4 and TRBJ2-7, with 7 bases aligning to TRBD1. The ends lost 6 bases at V and 3 bases at J; junction bases unmatched: 5. The length of the CDR3 is 13 residues. Here the CDR3 DNA reads TGTGCCAGCAGCCGGGGACAGCACTACGAGCAGTACTTC. Protein: CASSRGQHYEQYF.

The V gene is TRBV6-7, the J gene TRBJ2-7; unclear D gene. TRBV6-7 is an ORF, and what it does is uncertain. This CDR3 has 20 amino acids. V lost 2 bases to trimming and J lost 1 base, with 27 bases between them. Here the CDR3 DNA reads TGTGCCAGCAGTTACCCCCTTGACCCTAAAGGTTGGCGGTCTTCCTACGAGCAGTACTTC. It codes for CASSYPLDPKGWRSSYEQYF.

The genes are TRBV14 and TRBJ1-3, with D maybe TRBD1 (5 bases). The ends were cut back, 1 base at V and 2 bases at J, with 12 bases in the middle. Germline V gene sequence: CDR1 SGHDN, CDR2 FVKESK. CDR3 length: 16 amino acids. CDR3 sequence: CASSQVGRVAGNTIYF. The CDR3 nucleotides are TGTGCCAGCAGCCAAGTTGGCAGGGTAGCTGGAAACACCATATATTTT.

J is TRBJ1-1 and V is TRBV20-1; TRBD1 matches at 9 bases. The V gene end was trimmed by 3 bases and the J gene end by 10 bases; junction bases not matched to a gene: 3. This CDR3 spans 11 amino acids. Germline CDR1 is DFQATT and CDR2 is SNEGSKA (reference sequence). Here the CDR3 reads CSARGQGGAFF. The CDR3 coding sequence is TGCAGTGCTAGGGGACAGGGCGGAGCTTTCTTT.

Only one count was recorded for this clone. This chain links TRBV7-9 with TRBJ1-5; tentative D call: TRBD1 (6 bases). Germline V CDR1 and CDR2: SEHNR, FQNEAQ (reference sequence). There are 14 residues in the CDR3. The V end lost 3 bases, the J end lost 2 bases, and 8 bases lay between the germline ends. CDR3 coding DNA: TGTGCCAGCAGCTTGGGGGGGCGCAATCAGCCCCAGCATTTT. This translates into CASSLGGRNQPQHF. The variable domain in full, completed from reference TRBV7-9 and TRBJ1-5, reads DTGVSQNPRHKITKRGQNVTFRCDPISEHNRLYWYRQTLGQGPEFLTYFQNEAQLEKSRLLSDRFSAERPKGSFSTLEIQRTEQGDSAMYLCASSLGGRNQPQHFGDGTRLSIL.

The chain employs TRBV13 and TRBJ2-7; 8 positions match TRBD1. Trimming at V came to 5 bases and at J to 3 bases, leaving 6 bases not matched to a gene. CDR1 and CDR2 from the germline V gene are PRHDT and FYEKMQ (reference sequence). CDR3 length: 14 amino acids. DNA of the CDR3: TGTGCCAGCAGCCCGACAGGGGAAGGCTACGAGCAGTACTTC. It specifies CASSPTGEGYEQYF.

This clone has only a few counts. This chain connects TRBV15 to TRBJ2-7; TRBD1 might be the D (5 bases). The CDR3 is 15 residues long. Germline CDR1 LNHNV, CDR2 YYDKDF (reference sequence). Trimming took 2 bases from V and 3 from J, leaving 14 bases between them. The CDR3 here is CATSRTPTADYEQYF. The CDR3 DNA is TGTGCCACCAGCAGAACCCCGACAGCCGACTACGAGCAGTACTTC. Variable domain in full (rest from reference TRBV15 and TRBJ2-7): DAMVIQNPRYQVTQFGKPVTLSCSQTLNHNVMYWYQQKSSQAPKLLFHYYDKDFNNEADTPDNFQSRRPNTSFCFLDIRSPGLGDTAMYLCATSRTPTADYEQYFGPGTRLTVT.

V usage is TRBV4-3 and J usage is TRBJ1-1, with TRBD1 as a possible D gene (6 bases). The V gene lost 2 bases and the J gene lost 1 base, with 8 bases spanning the gap. The germline V gene encodes CDR1 LGHNA and CDR2 YSLEER. CDR3 length: 14 amino acids. The CDR3 loop reads CASSQQGSNTEAFF. The DNA of the CDR3 is TGCGCCAGCAGCCAACAGGGGTCGAACACTGAAGCTTTCTTT.

This sequence joins TRBV2 and TRBJ1-6, with 11 nucleotides matching TRBD1. The CDR3 length is 14 residues. V shed 9 bases, J shed 14 bases, and the junction held 12 bases outside the gene matches. CDR1 is SNHLY and CDR2 is FYNNEI in the germline V gene. The CDR3 region has the DNA TGTGCCAGTGACTCGGGACAGGGGGTAACGGCCCTCCACTTT. It yields the protein CASDSGQGVTALHF.

This chain joins TRBV12-3 or TRBV12-4 and TRBJ2-1, with D unresolved. The ends were cut back, 3 bases at V and 12 bases at J, with 15 bases in the middle. The CDR3 sequence is 13 residues long. The chain's CDR3 is CASSFIGSGGQFF. Written as DNA, the CDR3 is TGTGCCAGCAGTTTTATAGGCTCTGGCGGGCAGTTCTTC.

The chain employs TRBV10-3 and TRBJ1-2; 9 nucleotides match TRBD1. Losses at the gene ends were 5 bases for V and 3 bases for J; bases not matched to a gene: 4. CDR1 is ENHRY, CDR2 SYGVKD, per germline. The CDR3 is 14 residues long. The CDR3 protein is CAISPGDRDYGYTF. The CDR3 nucleotides read TGTGCCATCAGTCCTGGGGACAGGGACTATGGCTACACCTTC.

There are a few counts of this clone. The chain employs TRBV3-1 (or the pseudogene TRBV3-2) and TRBJ1-5, with 10 positions matching TRBD1. Germline trimming cut 4 bases from V and 5 bases from J; bases unmatched to any gene: 5. Germline V gives CDR1 LGHDT, CDR2 YNNKEL (reference sequence). This CDR3 is 15 amino acids long. The CDR3 DNA follows: TGTGCCAGCAGCCCGCGAGGGACAGGGGATCAGCCCCAGCATTTT. Amino acid sequence: CASSPRGTGDQPQHF.

The CDR3 is CASSYDHWSEKLFF. In DNA, the CDR3 is TGTGCCAGCAGTTACGACCATTGGAGTGAAAAACTGTTTTTT. The J gene is TRBJ1-4, the V gene TRBV6-5; D is ambiguous. In germline, CDR1 is MNHEY, CDR2 SVGAGI. CDR3 length equals 14 residues. Deletions cut 2 bases from V and 7 bases from J, with 11 bases between.

The chain joins TRBV9 to TRBJ2-3; D remains ambiguous. V lost 0 bases to trimming and J lost 2 bases, with 10 bases between them. The CDR3 consists of 15 residues. Germline V CDR1 and CDR2: SGDLS, YYNGEE. The CDR3 DNA reads as TGTGCCAGCAGCGTAGGGGCACTCAACACAGATACGCAGTATTTT. Amino acid sequence: CASSVGALNTDTQYF. Complete variable domain (other parts from reference TRBV9 and TRBJ2-3): DSGVTQTPKHLITATGQRVTLRCSPRSGDLSVYWYQQSLDQGLQFLIQYYNGEERAKGNILERFSAQQFPDLHSELNLSSLELGDSALYFCASSVGALNTDTQYFGPGTRLTVL.

The chain is built from TRBV5-1 and TRBJ2-3, with a possible D match to TRBD2 (6 bases). Trimming took off 4 bases at V and 4 bases at J, with 10 bases between the two ends. This CDR3 spans 13 amino acids. Germline V lookup: CDR1 SGHRS, CDR2 YFSETQ. DNA of the CDR3: TGCGCCAGCAGCCGGGGGACCGCAGATACGCAGTATTTT. The encoded protein is CASSRGTADTQYF.

V and J are TRBV6-2 or TRBV6-3 and TRBJ1-2; D perhaps matches TRBD1 (5 bases). This CDR3 has 15 amino acids. Trimming cost V 4 bases and J 2 bases, with 14 bases left between them. The V gene's germline CDR1 is MNHEY and CDR2 SVGEGT. CDR3 residues: CASSFLGHQNYGYTF. The CDR3 DNA reads TGTGCCAGCAGTTTCCTCGGACACCAAAACTATGGCTACACCTTC.

With respect to this clone: Its ends do not fully match the called genes, so a read error is possible. J is TRBJ2-2 and V is TRBV7-7, with D maybe TRBD2 (5 bases). In germline, CDR1 is SSHAT, CDR2 FNYEAQ (reference sequence). This CDR3 has 14 residues. In DNA, the CDR3 is TGTGCTAGCAGCTTAGCGCGAGGCACCGGGGAGCTGTTTTTT. It codes for CASSLARGTGELFF. The full variable domain, its missing parts supplied by reference TRBV7-7 and TRBJ2-2, is GAGVSQSPRYKVTKRGQDVTLRCDPISSHATLYWYQQALGQGPEFLTYFNYEAQPDKSGLPSDRFSAERPEGSISTLTIQRTEQRDSAMYRCASSLARGTGELFFGEGSRLTVL.

The V gene is TRBV29-1, the J gene TRBJ1-1, with TRBD1 matching over 9 bases. The trim removed 7 bases at V and 2 bases at J, leaving 5 bases unmatched. The CDR3 length is 13 residues. The V gene's germline CDR1 is SQVTM and CDR2 ANQGSEA. The CDR3 bases are TGCAGCGCTAGGACAGGGGTCAACACTGAAGCTTTCTTT. Amino acid sequence: CSARTGVNTEAFF.

V usage is TRBV6-5 and J usage is TRBJ1-6; D unclear. The CDR3 has 12 amino acids. Germline assignment: CDR1 MNHEY and CDR2 SVGAGI. V was clipped by 8 bases and J by 6 bases, with 8 bases between them. For the CDR3, the DNA is TGTGCCAGCCGGGGTTCTAATTCACCCCTCCACTTT. Translated: CASRGSNSPLHF.

The chain employs TRBV7-8 and TRBJ1-1; D not resolved. From germline, CDR1 is SGHVS and CDR2 FQNEAQ. This CDR3 region has 15 residues. V was clipped by 0 bases and J by 4 bases, with 12 bases between them. The CDR3 DNA is TGTGCCAGCAGCTTAGCGCGGGTTCCGACCACTGAAGCTTTCTTT. Its translation: CASSLARVPTTEAFF.

V gene TRBV19 combines with J gene TRBJ2-1, with 7 bases aligning to TRBD2. Germline trimming cut 2 bases from V and 8 bases from J; bases unmatched to any gene: 15. Germline assignment: CDR1 LNHDA and CDR2 SQIVND (reference sequence). CDR3 length: 17 residues. In nucleotides, the CDR3 is TGTGCCAGTAGTATAATTGGTGGGGCGGGAGAGGGCTATGAGCAGTTCTTC. Amino acid sequence: CASSIIGGAGEGYEQFF.

The chain is built from TRBV28 and TRBJ1-2; 8 positions agree with TRBD1. CDR3 length: 14 residues. V shed 4 bases, J shed 7 bases, and the junction held 8 bases outside the gene matches. Germline V gene sequence: CDR1 MDHEN, CDR2 SYDVKM. The CDR3 protein is CASSWTGTGFGYTF. The CDR3 DNA is TGTGCCAGCAGTTGGACAGGGACCGGTTTTGGCTACACCTTC.